This is a list of T cell receptor beta chains from one sample in a study of cytomegalovirus exposure and HLA in healthy donors. The data were produced by immunoSEQ multiplex PCR, yet TCRdb's version contains in-frame clones alone and is incomplete. The sample records 110,000 or so clones, roughly three quarters being singletons. Sequenced sample: PBMCs. These receptors were collected from a man in his thirties or forties in good health and CMV-seronegative. Both conserved end residues are part of each CDR3. D genes are given only for firm matches. Size is omitted from some rows. Given values are once, few, many or a class for expanded clones.

J,length,V,D,size,CDR3,DNA
TRBJ2-3,16,TRBV27,TRBD2,-,CASSLRSRGDRDTQYF,TGTGCCAGCAGTTTGAGGAGCCGGGGGGATAGGGATACGCAGTATTTT
TRBJ1-2,17,TRBV30,-,-,CAWSKSSPLLTNYGYTF,TGTGCCTGGTCCAAAAGCAGCCCACTACTAACTAACTATGGCTACACCTTC
TRBJ2-3,14,TRBV5-1,TRBD2,-,CASVSGSGVDTQYF,TGCGCCAGCGTCAGCGGGAGCGGGGTAGATACGCAGTATTTT
TRBJ1-1,13,TRBV7-6,-,-,CASSVSVNTEAFF,TGTGCCAGCAGCGTGTCCGTGAACACTGAAGCTTTCTTT
TRBJ2-7,15,TRBV7-8,-,-,CASSPGVYSSYEQYF,TGTGCCAGCAGCCCAGGGGTGTATAGCTCCTACGAGCAGTACTTC
TRBJ2-7,11,TRBV30,TRBD1,-,CAWNDRDEQYF,TGTGCCTGGAATGACAGGGACGAGCAGTACTTC
TRBJ2-6,12,TRBV14,-,-,CASSQSANVLTF,TGTGCCAGCAGCCAATCAGCCAACGTCCTGACTTTC
TRBJ2-1,12,TRBV2,-,-,CASREMGNEQFF,TGTGCCAGCAGGGAGATGGGCAATGAGCAGTTCTTC
TRBJ2-2,11,TRBV19,TRBD2,few,CASSWGGSMFF,TGTGCCAGTAGCTGGGGGGGTTCGATGTTTTTT
TRBJ1-1,15,TRBV4-2,TRBD1,few,CASSLILTGDREAFF,TGTGCCAGCAGCCTCATCCTGACAGGGGATCGTGAAGCTTTCTTT
TRBJ2-7,11,TRBV7-2,TRBD2,-,CASSSREAQYF,TGTGCCAGCAGCTCCCGGGAGGCGCAGTACTTC
TRBJ2-7,13,TRBV5-1,-,-,CASSWGMAYEQYF,TGCGCCAGCAGCTGGGGCATGGCCTACGAGCAGTACTTC
TRBJ2-1,13,TRBV11-3,-,few,CASSRYNINEQFF,TGTGCCAGCAGCCGTTACAACATCAATGAGCAGTTCTTC
TRBJ1-1,14,TRBV19,TRBD1,-,CASSMGQGNTEAFF,TGTGCCAGTAGTATGGGACAGGGGAACACTGAAGCTTTCTTT
TRBJ2-3,15,TRBV9,TRBD2,-,CASSVVAGRGDTQYF,TGTGCCAGCAGCGTAGTAGCGGGAAGGGGAGATACGCAGTATTTT